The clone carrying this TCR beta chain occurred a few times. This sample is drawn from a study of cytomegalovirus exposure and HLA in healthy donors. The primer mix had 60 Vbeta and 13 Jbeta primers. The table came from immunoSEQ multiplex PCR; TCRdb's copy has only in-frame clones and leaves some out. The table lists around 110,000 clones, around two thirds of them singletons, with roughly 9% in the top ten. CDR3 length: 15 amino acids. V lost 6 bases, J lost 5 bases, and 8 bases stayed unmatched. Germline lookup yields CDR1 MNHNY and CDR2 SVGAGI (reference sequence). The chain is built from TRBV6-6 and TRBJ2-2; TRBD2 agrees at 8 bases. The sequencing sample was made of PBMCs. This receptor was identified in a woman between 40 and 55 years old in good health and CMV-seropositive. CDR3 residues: CASRDSGSETGELFF. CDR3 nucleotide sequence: TGTGCCAGCAGGGACAGCGGGAGTGAGACCGGGGAGCTGTTTTTT.